This T cell receptor beta chain was sequenced for a study of blood T cells in healthy people across ages. Study context: There was about one barcoded beta molecule captured by template switching per two T cells.

Extractions gave at least 6 micrograms of total RNA per sample. Primers used in a second PCR of roughly 7 to 11 cycles were a sample-barcoded 5' primer and a J-beta primer mix. TCRdb re-analysed the 5' RACE reads in MiXCR, keeping a single row per CDR3 protein. The sample lists about 800,000 distinct CDR3 sequences; just under 25% were seen once. Points from the study as a whole: With donor CMV status unknown, expanded clonotype changes were possibly confounded.

This clonotype was observed a few times. What it binds is not known. This CDR3 region has 18 residues. Germline CDR1 is LGHDT and CDR2 is YNNKEL (reference sequence). Trimming at V came to 1 base and at J to 1 base, leaving 5 bases not matched to a gene. Another study also made use of these data, one on T cells of mothers and their children.

The source of this sequence is a boy aged 10-17 years in good health. What was sequenced was blood. V is TRBV3-1 and J is TRBJ2-3; 13 positions match TRBD2. The CDR3 spells CASSQVLAGGLGTDTQYF. The CDR3 DNA reads TGTGCCAGCAGCCAAGTACTAGCGGGGGGGCTGGGCACAGATACGCAGTATTTT.